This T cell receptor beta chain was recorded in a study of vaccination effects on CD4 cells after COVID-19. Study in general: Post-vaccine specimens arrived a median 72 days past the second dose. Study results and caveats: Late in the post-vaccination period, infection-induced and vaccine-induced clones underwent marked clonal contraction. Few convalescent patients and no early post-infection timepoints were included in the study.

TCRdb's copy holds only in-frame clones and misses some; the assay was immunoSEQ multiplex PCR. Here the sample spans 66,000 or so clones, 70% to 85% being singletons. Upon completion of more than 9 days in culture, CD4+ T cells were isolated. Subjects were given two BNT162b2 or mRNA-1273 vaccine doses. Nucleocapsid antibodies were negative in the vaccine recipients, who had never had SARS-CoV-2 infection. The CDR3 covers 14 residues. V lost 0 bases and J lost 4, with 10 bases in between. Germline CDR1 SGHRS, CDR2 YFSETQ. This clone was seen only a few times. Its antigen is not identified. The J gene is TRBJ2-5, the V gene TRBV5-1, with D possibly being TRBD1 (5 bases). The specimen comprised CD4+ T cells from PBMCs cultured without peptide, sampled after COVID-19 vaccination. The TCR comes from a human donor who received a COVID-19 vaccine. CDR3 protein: CASSLGQGRETQYF. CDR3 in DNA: TGCGCCAGCAGCTTGGGTCAGGGAAGAGAGACCCAGTACTTC.